This is a list of T cell receptor beta chains from one sample in a study of vaccination and CD4 T cells after COVID-19. TCRdb re-analysed the PCR reads in MiXCR, keeping a single row per CDR3 protein. The table includes roughly 15,000 distinct CDR3 sequences, around half detected once. Their specific antigens are unknown. Sequences were obtained from CD4+ T cells from blood, cultured in vitro. These receptors were collected from a human donor who had recovered from COVID-19. Each CDR3 is given with its conserved first and last residue. The D gene is left open where the match is weak. A row's size may be missing; if present it is once, few, many or a size class.

D gene: TRBD1
V gene: TRBV6-1
J gene: TRBJ1-1
clone size: few
CDR3 protein: CAGSGTGDRMNTEAFF
CDR3 DNA: TGTGCCGGGTCCGGGACAGGGGACCGGATGAACACTGAAGCTTTCTTT

D gene: .
V gene: TRBV27
J gene: TRBJ1-6
clone size: .
CDR3 protein: CASSLEHNSPLHF
CDR3 DNA: TGTGCCAGCAGTTTAGAACATAATTCACCCCTCCACTTT

D gene: TRBD2
V gene: TRBV4-3
J gene: TRBJ2-3
clone size: medium-sized
CDR3 protein: CASSQVSGSKDTQYF
CDR3 DNA: TGCGCCAGCAGCCAAGTTAGCGGGAGTAAAGATACGCAGTATTTT

D gene: TRBD1
V gene: TRBV20-1
J gene: TRBJ2-7
clone size: .
CDR3 protein: CSARTMRTGAHEQYF
CDR3 DNA: TGCAGTGCCCGGACCATGAGGACAGGGGCTCACGAGCAGTACTTC

D gene: .
V gene: TRBV6-4
J gene: TRBJ2-5
clone size: .
CDR3 protein: CASSETEQETQYF
CDR3 DNA: TGTGCCAGCAGTGAAACGGAACAAGAGACCCAGTACTTC

D gene: TRBD2
V gene: TRBV7-2
J gene: TRBJ2-3
clone size: once
CDR3 protein: CASSLTSGYTDTQYF
CDR3 DNA: TGTGCCAGCAGCTTGACTAGCGGGTACACAGATACGCAGTATTTT

D gene: .
V gene: TRBV20-1
J gene: TRBJ1-1
clone size: few
CDR3 protein: CSARRQENTEAFF
CDR3 DNA: TGCAGTGCTAGAAGACAAGAGAACACTGAAGCTTTCTTT

D gene: TRBD1
V gene: TRBV12-3/TRBV12-4
J gene: TRBJ1-5
clone size: once
CDR3 protein: CASSIGQGSQPQHF
CDR3 DNA: TGTGCCAGCAGCATAGGACAGGGGAGTCAGCCCCAGCATTTT

D gene: .
V gene: TRBV7-9
J gene: TRBJ1-1
clone size: few
CDR3 protein: CASSLQSNTEAFF
CDR3 DNA: TGTGCCAGCAGCCTACAGAGCAACACTGAAGCTTTCTTT

D gene: .
V gene: TRBV6-2/TRBV6-3
J gene: TRBJ2-2
clone size: few
CDR3 protein: CASSYSGEYLNTGELFF
CDR3 DNA: TGTGCCAGCAGTTACTCGGGGGAATACCTCAACACCGGGGAGCTGTTTTTT

D gene: .
V gene: TRBV19
J gene: TRBJ1-5
clone size: once
CDR3 protein: CASSISRGLNQPQHF
CDR3 DNA: TGTGCCAGTAGTATAAGCAGGGGACTGAATCAGCCCCAGCATTTT

D gene: TRBD1
V gene: TRBV7-3
J gene: TRBJ2-2
clone size: few
CDR3 protein: CASSYRQGATTGELFF
CDR3 DNA: TGTGCCAGCAGCTATAGACAGGGGGCGACCACCGGGGAGCTGTTTTTT

D gene: TRBD1
V gene: TRBV6-2/TRBV6-3
J gene: TRBJ1-5
clone size: .
CDR3 protein: CASRDRDRGSNQPQHF
CDR3 DNA: TGTGCCAGCAGAGACCGGGACAGGGGTAGCAATCAGCCCCAGCATTTT

D gene: TRBD1
V gene: TRBV7-3
J gene: TRBJ1-1
clone size: few
CDR3 protein: CASSHRPHRGPNTEAFF
CDR3 DNA: TGCGCCAGCAGCCACAGACCCCACAGGGGGCCGAACACTGAAGCTTTCTTT

D gene: .
V gene: TRBV7-2
J gene: TRBJ1-5
clone size: few
CDR3 protein: CASSPIGGRGNQPQHF
CDR3 DNA: TGTGCCAGCAGCCCTATCGGGGGCAGGGGAAATCAGCCCCAGCATTTT

D gene: .
V gene: TRBV24-1
J gene: TRBJ2-5
clone size: .
CDR3 protein: CATSDPRGHLRETQYF
CDR3 DNA: TGTGCCACCAGTGATCCCCGGGGACATCTGAGGGAGACCCAGTACTTC

D gene: .
V gene: TRBV20-1
J gene: TRBJ2-2
clone size: few
CDR3 protein: CSARVGSGRENTGELFF
CDR3 DNA: TGCAGTGCTAGAGTAGGAAGCGGGCGGGAGAACACCGGGGAGCTGTTTTTT

D gene: TRBD1
V gene: TRBV11-3
J gene: TRBJ2-3
clone size: .
CDR3 protein: CASSLNSGGGGTDTQYF
CDR3 DNA: TGTGCCAGCAGCCTCAATTCAGGGGGCGGAGGCACAGATACGCAGTATTTT

D gene: TRBD1
V gene: TRBV6-5
J gene: TRBJ2-7
clone size: .
CDR3 protein: CASSYGDRSSYEQYF
CDR3 DNA: TGTGCCAGCAGTTACGGGGACAGGAGCTCCTACGAGCAGTACTTC

D gene: .
V gene: TRBV7-9
J gene: TRBJ1-5
clone size: few
CDR3 protein: CASSLEEGAQHF
CDR3 DNA: TGTGCCAGCAGCTTAGAGGAGGGGGCCCAGCATTTT

D gene: .
V gene: TRBV11-3
J gene: TRBJ2-1
clone size: .
CDR3 protein: CASSLGTAGNNEQFF
CDR3 DNA: TGTGCCAGCAGCTTAGGCACGGCGGGAAACAATGAGCAGTTCTTC

D gene: TRBD1
V gene: TRBV7-9
J gene: TRBJ1-5
clone size: few
CDR3 protein: CASSPGTGAKSQPQHF
CDR3 DNA: TGTGCCAGCAGCCCCGGTACAGGGGCGAAGAGTCAGCCCCAGCATTTT

D gene: .
V gene: TRBV19
J gene: TRBJ2-1
clone size: .
CDR3 protein: CASSSGRGGSEQFF
CDR3 DNA: TGTGCCAGTAGTAGCGGGAGAGGGGGAAGTGAGCAGTTCTTC

D gene: TRBD1
V gene: TRBV19
J gene: TRBJ1-2
clone size: few
CDR3 protein: CASSPTGEYGYTF
CDR3 DNA: TGTGCCAGTAGCCCGACAGGGGAATATGGCTACACCTTC

D gene: .
V gene: TRBV7-9
J gene: TRBJ1-6
clone size: .
CDR3 protein: CASSLGRENSPLHF
CDR3 DNA: TGTGCCAGCAGCTTAGGACGGGAAAATTCACCCCTCCACTTT

D gene: .
V gene: TRBV6-1
J gene: TRBJ1-4
clone size: once
CDR3 protein: CASRPRTANLEKLFF
CDR3 DNA: TGTGCCAGCAGGCCCCGGACTGCTAACCTCGAAAAACTGTTTTTT

D gene: .
V gene: TRBV12-3/TRBV12-4
J gene: TRBJ1-5
clone size: .
CDR3 protein: CASSQVQGGQPQHF
CDR3 DNA: TGTGCCAGCAGCCAAGTTCAGGGAGGTCAGCCCCAGCATTTT

D gene: .
V gene: TRBV6-1
J gene: TRBJ1-1
clone size: .
CDR3 protein: CASTRSRVDTEAFF
CDR3 DNA: TGTGCCAGCACCCGAAGCAGGGTGGACACTGAAGCTTTCTTT

D gene: TRBD1
V gene: TRBV11-2
J gene: TRBJ1-2
clone size: once
CDR3 protein: CASSPQTGGTF
CDR3 DNA: TGTGCCAGCAGCCCTCAGACAGGGGGGACCTTC

D gene: .
V gene: TRBV2
J gene: TRBJ1-2
clone size: few
CDR3 protein: CASGDYGYTF
CDR3 DNA: TGTGCCAGCGGGGACTATGGCTACACCTTC

D gene: .
V gene: TRBV7-8
J gene: TRBJ1-6
clone size: medium-sized
CDR3 protein: CASSLVGNHHSPLHF
CDR3 DNA: TGTGCCAGCAGCTTAGTCGGCAACCATCATTCACCCCTCCACTTT

D gene: .
V gene: TRBV20-1
J gene: TRBJ2-2
clone size: .
CDR3 protein: CSAPGGNTGELFF
CDR3 DNA: TGCAGTGCTCCGGGTGGGAACACCGGGGAGCTGTTTTTT

D gene: .
V gene: TRBV7-2
J gene: TRBJ1-2
clone size: few
CDR3 protein: CASSLARNGYGYTF
CDR3 DNA: TGTGCCAGCAGCTTGGCCCGTAACGGCTATGGCTACACCTTC

D gene: .
V gene: TRBV27
J gene: TRBJ1-5
clone size: .
CDR3 protein: CASSRGISNQPQHF
CDR3 DNA: TGTGCCAGCAGCAGGGGAATTAGCAATCAGCCCCAGCATTTT

D gene: .
V gene: TRBV7-9
J gene: TRBJ2-5
clone size: .
CDR3 protein: CASSPFQETQYF
CDR3 DNA: TGTGCCAGCAGCCCGTTCCAAGAGACCCAGTACTTC

D gene: .
V gene: TRBV20-1
J gene: TRBJ1-2
clone size: few
CDR3 protein: CSARVQGGGYTF
CDR3 DNA: TGCAGTGCTAGAGTACAGGGCGGTGGCTACACCTTC

D gene: .
V gene: TRBV20-1
J gene: TRBJ2-5
clone size: .
CDR3 protein: CSARPDWGQETQYF
CDR3 DNA: TGCAGTGCTAGGCCAGACTGGGGTCAAGAGACCCAGTACTTC

D gene: .
V gene: TRBV20-1
J gene: TRBJ1-5
clone size: few
CDR3 protein: CSAPKSGGHHNQPQHF
CDR3 DNA: TGCAGTGCCCCAAAGTCGGGGGGCCATCACAATCAGCCCCAGCATTTT

D gene: .
V gene: TRBV5-1
J gene: TRBJ1-1
clone size: .
CDR3 protein: CASSFNRDTEAFF
CDR3 DNA: TGCGCCAGCAGCTTCAACAGGGATACTGAAGCTTTCTTT

D gene: .
V gene: TRBV24-1
J gene: TRBJ2-3
clone size: .
CDR3 protein: CATSDFGGPSTDTQYF
CDR3 DNA: TGTGCCACCAGTGATTTTGGGGGGCCCAGCACAGATACGCAGTATTTT

D gene: .
V gene: TRBV7-2
J gene: TRBJ1-6
clone size: .
CDR3 protein: CASSSHMSSYNSPLHF
CDR3 DNA: TGTGCCAGCAGCTCCCACATGAGCTCCTATAATTCACCCCTCCACTTT

D gene: .
V gene: TRBV6-1
J gene: TRBJ1-2
clone size: few
CDR3 protein: CASRQNYGYTF
CDR3 DNA: TGTGCCAGTCGACAGAACTATGGCTACACCTTC

D gene: TRBD1
V gene: TRBV20-1
J gene: TRBJ2-5
clone size: .
CDR3 protein: CSARIFGQALVETQYF
CDR3 DNA: TGCAGTGCTAGAATATTTGGACAGGCCCTCGTGGAGACCCAGTACTTC

D gene: TRBD1
V gene: TRBV12-3/TRBV12-4
J gene: TRBJ2-3
clone size: .
CDR3 protein: CASREQTGGADTQYF
CDR3 DNA: TGTGCCAGCAGGGAACAGACAGGGGGCGCAGATACGCAGTATTTT

D gene: .
V gene: TRBV20-1
J gene: TRBJ1-6
clone size: .
CDR3 protein: CSAPLSLNSPLHF
CDR3 DNA: TGCAGTGCGCCCCTAAGCCTGAATTCACCCCTCCACTTT

D gene: TRBD1
V gene: TRBV6-5
J gene: TRBJ1-1
clone size: few
CDR3 protein: CASSFSSGTAEAFF
CDR3 DNA: TGTGCCAGCAGTTTCTCAAGCGGGACAGCTGAAGCTTTCTTT

D gene: TRBD1
V gene: TRBV20-1
J gene: TRBJ2-3
clone size: few
CDR3 protein: CSARGQGFSTDTQYF
CDR3 DNA: TGCAGTGCTAGAGGACAGGGGTTTAGCACAGATACGCAGTATTTT

D gene: .
V gene: TRBV20-1
J gene: TRBJ2-2
clone size: .
CDR3 protein: CSARGMATDHTGELFF
CDR3 DNA: TGCAGTGCTAGAGGAATGGCTACAGATCACACCGGGGAGCTGTTTTTT

D gene: .
V gene: TRBV29-1
J gene: TRBJ1-4
clone size: few
CDR3 protein: CSVERQGREKLFF
CDR3 DNA: TGCAGCGTTGAAAGGCAGGGTAGGGAAAAACTGTTTTTT

D gene: TRBD1
V gene: TRBV20-1
J gene: TRBJ2-2
clone size: .
CDR3 protein: CGIDRGNTGELFF
CDR3 DNA: TGCGGAATCGACAGGGGGAACACCGGGGAGCTGTTTTTT